Shown below are 23 T cell receptor beta chains from a single sample sequenced in a study of T cell responses to AZD1222 COVID-19 vaccine. Generated by immunoSEQ multiplex PCR, the TCRdb table keeps only in-frame clones and is missing some. Of some 180,000 clones listed, 92% are singletons. Material: peripheral blood, obtained 28 days after the second AZD1222 dose. These TCRs come from an adult who received the AZD1222 COVID-19 vaccine.

This clone was counted a single time. This sequence joins TRBV6-5 and TRBJ1-2; 10 bases are a match to TRBD1. Germline CDR1 reads MNHEY; CDR2 reads SVGAGI. With V trimmed by 6 bases and J by 4 bases, 2 bases remained unmatched. There are 13 residues in the CDR3. This CDR3 reads CASRGTGAYGYTF. DNA for the CDR3: TGTGCCAGCAGGGGGACAGGGGCCTATGGCTACACCTTC.

The chain couples TRBV6-5 to TRBJ2-7; the match to TRBD2 covers 9 bases. The trim removed 6 bases at V and 0 bases at J, leaving 6 bases unmatched. The CDR3 spans 15 residues. Germline V gene sequence: CDR1 MNHEY, CDR2 SVGAGI. The CDR3 DNA follows: TGTGCCAGCAGAGGATTTAGCGGGGGCTCCTACGAGCAGTACTTC. This codes for CASRGFSGGSYEQYF.

This clone was observed once. CDR3 region: CASRDRGQETQYF. The CDR3 DNA sequence: TGTGCCAGTAGAGACAGGGGCCAAGAGACCCAGTACTTC. This chain links TRBV21-1 with TRBJ2-5; the D segment call TRBD1 is taken from the table without a DNA check. TRBV21-1 is deemed a pseudogene. The CDR3 is 13 amino acids.

This clone was counted once. The chain has TRBV7-2 and TRBJ2-1; 9 positions agree with TRBD2. V trimming: 5 bases; J trimming: 3 bases; junction bases outside the gene matches: 8. This CDR3 is built from 16 residues. The germline V gene encodes CDR1 SGHTA and CDR2 FQGNSA. The CDR3 DNA reads TGTGCCAGCAGCAAAGGGACTAGCCCGATCTACAATGAGCAGTTCTTC. Its translation: CASSKGTSPIYNEQFF.

V is TRBV19 and J is TRBJ1-1, with 9 bases aligning to TRBD1. The CDR3 totals 15 residues. Germline-derived CDR1 and CDR2 are LNHDA and SQIVND (reference sequence). V dropped 6 bases and J dropped 4; count of bases not matched to a gene: 9. The CDR3 here is CASRRKTGGATEAFF. As DNA, the CDR3 is TGTGCCAGTAGGCGTAAGACAGGGGGGGCCACTGAAGCTTTCTTT.

The chain carries TRBV12-5 and TRBJ2-2; D may be TRBD2 (7 bases). The germline gives CDR1 LGHNT, CDR2 FRNRAP. The CDR3 runs 14 residues. V was trimmed by 7 bases and J by 5 bases, leaving 14 bases between them. The CDR3 reads CASAQGGGTGELFF. The CDR3 bases are TGTGCTAGTGCACAGGGAGGGGGAACCGGGGAGCTGTTTTTT.

The genes are TRBV18 and TRBJ2-2, with 7 bases fitting TRBD1. Germline trimming cut 4 bases from V and 7 bases from J; bases unmatched to any gene: 9. Germline assignment: CDR1 KGHSH and CDR2 LQKENI. The CDR3 consists of 15 residues. The CDR3 region is CASSLSDRLGGELFF. CDR3 in DNA: TGTGCCAGCTCACTCTCGGACAGGCTTGGCGGGGAGCTGTTTTTT.

The gene calls are TRBV6-5 and TRBJ2-3, with unresolved D. CDR1 is MNHEY, CDR2 SVGAGI, per germline. The V end lost 0 bases, the J end lost 4 bases, and 11 bases lay between the germline ends. CDR3 length: 15 amino acids. The CDR3 DNA sequence: TGTGCCAGCAGTTACTCGATTGTTAGACCAGATACGCAGTATTTT. Its protein product is CASSYSIVRPDTQYF.

This rearrangement joins TRBV6-1 to TRBJ1-6; no reliable D call. The germline gives CDR1 MNHNS, CDR2 SASEGT. The CDR3 has 18 amino acids. Trimming removed 1 base at V and 10 bases at J, with 23 bases between. CDR3 in amino acids: CASSEGGGRVLEPSPLHF. The CDR3 DNA reads as TGTGCCAGCAGTGAAGGCGGTGGGAGGGTTCTCGAACCCTCACCCCTCCACTTT.

The CDR3 loop is CASSLGGGGQPQHF. For the CDR3, the DNA is TGTGCCAGCAGCTTAGGAGGTGGGGGACAGCCCCAGCATTTT. The chain couples TRBV7-3 to TRBJ1-5; weak D call: TRBD1 (5 bases). Trimming stripped 2 bases from V and 7 bases from J, with 12 bases between. CDR1 is SGHTA and CDR2 is FQGTGA in the germline V gene. The CDR3 has 14 residues.

The chain carries TRBV3-1 (or the pseudogene TRBV3-2) and TRBJ2-2; D gene ambiguous. Trimming removed 6 bases from V and 1 base from J, with 12 bases in between. The germline V gene encodes CDR1 LGHDT and CDR2 YNNKEL (reference sequence). The CDR3 is 15 residues long. CDR3 nucleotide sequence: TGTGCCAGCAGGCTAGGACGAGTGAACACCGGGGAGCTGTTTTTT. Encoded protein: CASRLGRVNTGELFF.

The rearrangement uses TRBV7-2 and TRBJ2-7, with a tentative D call TRBD2 (6 bases). The CDR3 length is 16 residues. Between the trimmed V and J ends, which lost 1 base and 2 bases, there was a span of 15 bases. The germline V gene has CDR1 SGHTA and CDR2 FQGNSA. The CDR3 spells CASSLEVVGGAYEQYF. In DNA form, the CDR3 reads TGTGCCAGCAGCTTAGAGGTAGTGGGGGGAGCCTACGAGCAGTACTTC.

CDR3: CASSLDAGVNTEAFF. The DNA for the CDR3 is TGCGCCAGCAGCTTGGATGCAGGAGTGAACACTGAAGCTTTCTTT. The chain joins TRBV5-1 to TRBJ1-1; no clear D gene. Germline assignment: CDR1 SGHRS and CDR2 YFSETQ. The CDR3 length is 15 residues. The ends were cut back, 0 bases at V and 0 bases at J, with 9 bases in the middle.

This chain uses TRBV2 with TRBJ1-2; D not certain. The CDR3 runs 11 residues. Germline loops: CDR1 SNHLY, CDR2 FYNNEI. Deletions cut 4 bases from V and 6 bases from J, with 6 bases between. CDR3 DNA: TGTGCCAGCAGTGTGGACGATGGCTACACCTTC. The encoded protein is CASSVDDGYTF. The whole variable domain, remainder taken from reference TRBV2 and TRBJ1-2, is EPEVTQTPSHQVTQMGQEVILRCVPISNHLYFYWYRQILGQKVEFLVSFYNNEISEKSEIFDDQFSVERPDGSNFTLKIRSTKLEDSAMYFCASSVDDGYTFGSGTRLTVV.

The V call is TRBV5-6, the J call TRBJ1-2, with TRBD1 matching 8 bases. The V segment lost 4 bases and the J segment 2 bases; nucleotides outside the gene matches: 4. Per germline, CDR1 SGHDT and CDR2 YYEEEE. The CDR3 is 14 residues long. CDR3 sequence reads: CASSHDRGNYGYTF. The CDR3 nucleotides are TGTGCCAGCAGCCATGACAGGGGAAACTATGGCTACACCTTC. Complete variable domain (other parts from reference TRBV5-6 and TRBJ1-2): DAGVTQSPTHLIKTRGQQVTLRCSPKSGHDTVSWYQQALGQGPQFIFQYYEEEERQRGNFPDRFSGHQFPNYSSELNVNALLLGDSALYLCASSHDRGNYGYTFGSGTRLTVV.

This sequence joins TRBV19 and TRBJ1-1, with D possibly TRBD1 on 5 matching bases. CDR3 size: 12 residues. Germline V gives CDR1 LNHDA, CDR2 SQIVND (reference sequence). The V and J ends lost 6 bases and 0 bases respectively, with 5 bases between them. The CDR3 DNA sequence: TGTGCCAGTAGGGACATGAACACTGAAGCTTTCTTT. Its translation: CASRDMNTEAFF.

The V and J genes are TRBV10-3 and TRBJ2-6; perhaps TRBD2 as D (5 bases). V lost 2 bases to trimming and J lost 4 bases, with 18 bases between them. In germline, CDR1 is ENHRY, CDR2 SYGVKD. CDR3 length equals 18 residues. The CDR3 bases are TGTGCCATCAGTGAGAGGGCAGCTCAGACGGGGGGGGCCAACGTCCTGACTTTC. Its translation is CAISERAAQTGGANVLTF.

V is TRBV19 and J is TRBJ1-3; a possible D gene is TRBD1 (5 bases). V dropped 0 bases and J dropped 0 bases, with 18 bases sitting between them. CDR3 length: 19 residues. Per the germline V gene, CDR1 is LNHDA and CDR2 is SQIVND (reference sequence). DNA of the CDR3: TGTGCCAGTAGTATAGATCTCCGACGGGACTTCAGCTCTGGAAACACCATATATTTT. Translation gives CASSIDLRRDFSSGNTIYF.

J is TRBJ1-5 and V is TRBV30, with D hard to call. CDR1 and CDR2 from the germline V gene are GTSNPN and SVGIG (reference sequence). V was pared by 2 bases and J by 6 bases, with 11 bases between. The CDR3 runs 13 residues. The CDR3: CAWSKPGAQPQHF. CDR3 bases: TGTGCCTGGAGTAAACCGGGTGCTCAGCCCCAGCATTTT. Complete variable domain (other parts from reference TRBV30 and TRBJ1-5): SQTIHQWPATLVQPVGSPLSLECTVEGTSNPNLYWYRQAAGRGLQLLFYSVGIGQISSEVPQNLSASRPQDRQFILSSKKLLLSDSGFYLCAWSKPGAQPQHFGDGTRLSIL.

J is TRBJ1-1 and V is TRBV5-1; TRBD1 agrees at 9 bases. The V gene end was trimmed by 4 bases and the J gene end by 4 bases; junction bases not matched to a gene: 2. Germline assignment: CDR1 SGHRS and CDR2 YFSETQ. This CDR3 is built from 13 residues. The chain's CDR3 is CASSGTGRTEAFF. The CDR3 bases are TGCGCCAGCAGCGGGACAGGGCGCACTGAAGCTTTCTTT. The variable domain in full, completed from reference TRBV5-1 and TRBJ1-1, reads KAGVTQTPRYLIKTRGQQVTLSCSPISGHRSVSWYQQTPGQGLQFLFEYFSETQRNKGNFPGRFSGRQFSNSRSEMNVSTLELGDSALYLCASSGTGRTEAFFGQGTRLTVV.

The J gene is TRBJ2-5, the V gene TRBV7-9; TRBD2 aligns across 12 bases. This CDR3 has 14 amino acids. With V trimmed by 4 bases and J by 4 bases, 1 base remained unmatched. Germline assignment: CDR1 SEHNR and CDR2 FQNEAQ (reference sequence). The CDR3 DNA reads as TGTGCCAGCAGCTCGACTAGCGGGGGAGAGACCCAGTACTTC. This translates into CASSSTSGGETQYF.

This chain joins TRBV3-1 (or the pseudogene TRBV3-2) and TRBJ2-7, with 7 bases matching TRBD2. The CDR3 contains 15 residues. Trimming cost V 0 bases and J 6 bases; bases outside gene matches: 8. CDR1 LGHDT and CDR2 YNNKEL come from the germline V gene (reference sequence). In DNA form, the CDR3 reads TGTGCCAGCAGCCAAGAGAAGTTTGCGGGAGTCGAGCAGTACTTC. Translated, it gives CASSQEKFAGVEQYF.

This CDR3 reads CASSLSTGVGTEAFF. Written as DNA, the CDR3 is TGTGCCAGCAGTTTATCCACCGGGGTGGGGACTGAAGCTTTCTTT. The chain links TRBV27 to TRBJ1-1, with D hard to call. Germline V gene data show CDR1 as MNHEY and CDR2 as SMNVEV (reference sequence). Trimming removed 0 bases from V and 5 bases from J, with 13 bases in between. This CDR3 region has 15 residues.